The clone carrying this T cell receptor beta chain appeared a few times. The antigen is not known. UMIs and sample barcodes were carried by the TCR alpha and TCR beta cDNA libraries that 5'RACE produced using constant-segment primers. TCRdb re-called the 5' RACE reads with MiXCR, one entry per CDR3 protein. The sample has 150,000 to 200,000 distinct CDR3 sequences, about 14% seen once. This sample stems from a study of T-cell memory formation after mild COVID-19. As for the study in general: TCR clusters were largely donor specific. Study results and caveats: Clones contracting across day 15 to 85 had a balanced CD4/CD8 profile; later expanding clones leaned CD4+.

The CDR3 is 16 amino acids. V shed 0 bases and J 9 bases; nucleotides not matched to a gene: 7. Per the germline V gene, CDR1 is MNHNY and CDR2 is SVGAGI (reference sequence). The sequence was obtained from an adult woman who had mild COVID-19 (a few samples of this study predate the infection). Cell type and time point are not known. Material for sequencing was PBMCs or a T cell subset sorted from them (not recorded which). J is TRBJ1-6 and V is TRBV6-6; 8 bases are shared with TRBD1. As DNA, the CDR3 is TGTGCCAGCAGTTACTCAGTCGGGACAGGATCTTCACCCCTCCACTTT. Amino acid sequence: CASSYSVGTGSSPLHF.